A single sample gave rise to the 17 T cell receptor beta chains below, sequenced in a study of naive and memory T cell subsets. Amplification of ligated cDNA took four PCR rounds with SP2 and nested alpha and beta constant primers. MiXCR, run by TCRdb on the UMI-ligation and nested PCR reads, gives a single entry per CDR3 protein. Of about 26,000 distinct CDR3 sequences detected, under 6.5% appear once; the ten largest clones hold approximately 8%. A UMI-containing oligonucleotide was joined by 3' ligation to the TCR cDNA template. The specimen was blood. The receptors derive from an adult in good health.

The sample holds many counts of this clonotype. The rearrangement links TRBV28 to TRBJ2-7; 8 bases align to TRBD2. This CDR3 contains 15 residues. Germline CDR1 reads MDHEN; CDR2 reads SYDVKM. The V and J ends lost 6 bases and 3 bases, in that order; junction bases with no gene match: 10. This CDR3 reads CASSPMVAGHYEQYF. The CDR3 DNA is TGTGCCAGCAGCCCGATGGTAGCGGGGCACTACGAGCAGTACTTC.

This clonotype was observed many times. The CDR3 loop reads CASGRTGGKSYTF. CDR3 DNA sequence: TGTGCCAGCGGGAGGACAGGGGGCAAGAGCTACACCTTC. The chain couples TRBV5-6 to TRBJ1-2; TRBD1 aligns across 11 bases. This CDR3 is built from 13 residues. V gave up 7 bases and J gave up 9 bases; unmatched junction bases: 8. Germline CDR1 is SGHDT and CDR2 is YYEEEE.

This clonotype was counted ten times or more. The chain couples TRBV10-3 to TRBJ2-7; no firm D call. Looked up from germline, CDR1 is ENHRY and CDR2 is SYGVKD. The CDR3 totals 12 residues. V was pared by 4 bases and J by 3 bases, with 7 bases between. The CDR3 here is CAISGTLYEQYF. CDR3 nucleotides: TGTGCCATCAGTGGGACCCTCTACGAGCAGTACTTC.

Ten or more counts support this clonotype. The chain combines TRBV5-4 with TRBJ2-1; weak D call: TRBD2 (6 bases). CDR3 length: 15 amino acids. CDR1 and CDR2 (germline): SGHNT, YYREEE (reference sequence). Trimming took 4 bases from V and 5 from J, leaving 16 bases between them. Written as DNA, the CDR3 is TGTGCCAGCAGCCGAACCCTAGGAGGGGACAATGAGCAGTTCTTC. Encoded protein: CASSRTLGGDNEQFF. The full variable domain, completed using reference TRBV5-4 and TRBJ2-1, is ETGVTQSPTHLIKTRGQQVTLRCSSQSGHNTVSWYQQALGQGPQFIFQYYREEENGRGNFPPRFSGLQFPNYSSELNVNALELDDSALYLCASSRTLGGDNEQFFGPGTRLTVL.

This clonotype was observed a few times. This chain connects TRBV28 to TRBJ1-1, with D possibly being TRBD1 (5 bases). The germline gives CDR1 MDHEN, CDR2 SYDVKM. The CDR3 sequence is 16 residues long. Trimming cost V 4 bases and J 8 bases, with 23 bases left between them. This CDR3 is CASSYQTRKPTVEAFF. The CDR3 nucleotides read TGTGCCAGCAGTTACCAGACACGGAAACCGACAGTCGAAGCTTTCTTT.

This clonotype was seen repeatedly, ten times or more. V gene TRBV29-1 combines with J gene TRBJ2-3; maybe TRBD2 (6 bases). Per the germline V gene, CDR1 is SQVTM and CDR2 is ANQGSEA. V was shortened by 4 bases and J by 4 bases, with 12 bases between the two germline ends. This CDR3 spans 13 amino acids. CDR3 bases: TGCAGCGTTGGAGTGGGAGGATCAGATACGCAGTATTTT. Translating it yields CSVGVGGSDTQYF.

There are many counts of this clonotype. This chain joins TRBV3-1 and TRBJ2-5; TRBD1 might be the D (5 bases). CDR3 length equals 14 residues. V lost 4 bases and J lost 5, with 14 bases in between. Germline values: CDR1 LGHDT, CDR2 YNNKEL (reference sequence). The CDR3 loop reads CASSLQGPLETQYF. CDR3 DNA: TGTGCCAGCAGCCTTCAGGGCCCTCTGGAGACCCAGTACTTC.

This clonotype was detected many times. This chain uses TRBV29-1 with TRBJ2-6; 7 nucleotides align to TRBD2. Germline-derived CDR1 and CDR2 are SQVTM and ANQGSEA. The length of the CDR3 is 19 residues. V dropped 5 bases and J dropped 2; count of bases not matched to a gene: 18. The CDR3 loop is CSVWAPLGGRGAGANVLTF. As DNA, the CDR3 is TGCAGCGTTTGGGCCCCTTTGGGAGGGAGAGGGGCTGGGGCCAACGTCCTGACTTTC.

This clonotype was observed a handful of times. The J gene is TRBJ2-2, the V gene TRBV6-2 or TRBV6-3, with D maybe TRBD1 (6 bases). CDR1 and CDR2 (germline): MNHEY, SVGEGT. This CDR3 comprises 16 residues. Deletions cut 5 bases from V and 6 bases from J, with 19 bases between. CDR3 sequence reads: CASSSPLRGSAGELFF. The CDR3 DNA sequence: TGTGCCAGCAGTAGCCCCTTAAGGGGGAGCGCCGGGGAGCTGTTTTTT.

With regard to this clonotype: At one of its ends the junction is not consistent with the germline gene, which may arise from a read error. This chain connects TRBV7-2 to TRBJ2-5; tentatively, D is TRBD1 or TRBD2 (5 bases each). CDR1 and CDR2 from the germline V gene are SGHTA and FQGNSA. This CDR3 contains 16 residues. The CDR3 bases are TGTGCCAGCAGTCAGAGCGTGGGGGAGAGGGAAGAGACTCAGTACTTC. Amino acids: CASSQSVGEREETQYF.

This clonotype has a count of ten or more. As DNA, the CDR3 is TGCAGCGCTTCTTCAGACAGTTCAAACATTCAGTACTTC. Protein sequence: CSASSDSSNIQYF. The chain employs TRBV29-1 and TRBJ2-4, with TRBD1 as a possible D gene (5 bases). This CDR3 is built from 13 residues. Germline assignment: CDR1 SQVTM and CDR2 ANQGSEA. The V and J ends lost 7 bases and 6 bases respectively, with 16 bases between them.

The gene calls are TRBV29-1 and TRBJ2-1; D unresolved. Germline CDR1 SQVTM, CDR2 ANQGSEA. With 2 bases removed from V and 3 bases from J, the gap between germline ends came to 8 bases. This CDR3 spans 13 amino acids. CDR3 DNA: TGCAGCGTTGAAAAGGGCGGCTACAATGAGCAGTTCTTC. It codes for CSVEKGGYNEQFF.

This clonotype appeared many times. The genes are TRBV24-1 and TRBJ2-1; no clear D gene. CDR1 KGHDR and CDR2 SFDVKD come from the germline V gene. The CDR3 has 16 residues. Trimming shortened V by 2 bases and J by 2 bases, and 12 bases separated the two germline ends. The DNA of the CDR3 is TGTGCCACCAGTGATTCCAGCCACTCGGCCTACAATGAGCAGTTCTTC. Its translation is CATSDSSHSAYNEQFF.

This clonotype was seen only a few times. A much larger clone differs by one base, so this may be a read error. The chain has TRBV29-1 and TRBJ1-5; TRBD1 agrees at 9 bases. Looked up from germline, CDR1 is SQVTM and CDR2 is ANQGSEA. The CDR3 is 13 residues long. The CDR3 is CSVRTGGSQPQNF. As DNA, the CDR3 is TGCAGCGTTAGAACAGGGGGCAGTCAGCCCCAGAATTTT.

This clonotype was observed many times. The V and J genes are TRBV20-1 and TRBJ2-7; D gene ambiguous. V lost 6 bases to trimming and J lost 0 bases, with 18 bases between them. CDR1 and CDR2 (germline): DFQATT, SNEGSKA (reference sequence). The CDR3 contains 15 residues. The CDR3, as DNA: TGCAGTGCCCCTTCGCGGTCCGAAGGCTCCTACGAGCAGTACTTC. Encoded protein: CSAPSRSEGSYEQYF.

This clonotype was seen a few times. This sequence joins TRBV12-3 or TRBV12-4 and TRBJ2-5; TRBD1 is a possible D gene (5 bases). Between the trimmed V and J ends, which lost 7 bases and 5 bases, there was a span of 8 bases. The CDR3 length is 11 residues. The CDR3 DNA sequence: TGTGCCAGCAACCAGGGCGAGACCCAGTACTTC. It specifies CASNQGETQYF.

In this sample, this clonotype turned up a few times. The chain uses TRBV20-1 and TRBJ1-5; D is unclear. The CDR3 runs to 15 residues. CDR1 and CDR2 from the germline V gene are DFQATT and SNEGSKA (reference sequence). Trimming left V 1 base short and J 9 bases short, with 19 bases between. CDR3 sequence: CSARVAATDEWPQHF. CDR3 in DNA: TGCAGTGCTAGAGTGGCGGCGACGGACGAATGGCCCCAGCATTTT.